Listed here are 3 T cell receptor beta chains from one sample, sequenced in a study of glioma-infiltrating T cells after dendritic cell vaccination. Time point given: after dendritic cell vaccination, including at tumor progression/relapse. Libraries were prepared by immunoSEQ multiplex PCR; TCRdb keeps only in-frame clonotypes and omits some of them. The sample has approximately 50,000 clones; approximately 89% are singletons. This sample comprised blood, obtained after dendritic cell vaccination. These receptors all stem from a human donor with glioblastoma.

The chain carries TRBV9 and TRBJ2-1, with a tentative D call TRBD2 (5 bases). There are 15 residues in the CDR3. The germline V gene has CDR1 SGDLS and CDR2 YYNGEE. V lost 0 bases and J 0 bases, leaving 7 bases between the germline ends. CDR3 coding DNA: TGTGCCAGCAGCGTAGTGGGAGCCTCCTACAATGAGCAGTTCTTC. Protein: CASSVVGASYNEQFF.

CDR3: CASSSGTTIGSGNQPQHF. In DNA form, the CDR3 reads TGTGCCAGCAGCTCCGGGACAACCATAGGGTCGGGCAATCAGCCCCAGCATTTT. This chain uses TRBV7-2 with TRBJ1-5; D perhaps matches TRBD1 (6 bases). V lost 4 bases and J lost 2, with 21 bases in between. Germline V gene data show CDR1 as SGHTA and CDR2 as FQGNSA. This CDR3 is built from 18 residues.

A single count supports this clone. The gene calls are TRBV7-8 and TRBJ1-3; 11 positions match TRBD1. Germline trimming cut 2 bases from V and 4 bases from J; bases unmatched to any gene: 7. Germline CDR1 and CDR2: SGHVS and FQNEAQ. CDR3 length: 17 residues. The CDR3 DNA is TGTGCCAGCAGCTTATTTGGACAGGGGGCGCCCGGAAACACCATATATTTT. Translated, it gives CASSLFGQGAPGNTIYF.